The 32 T cell receptor beta chains below come from one sample, sequenced in a study of Graves' ophthalmopathy and Graves' hyperthyroidism. The TCR beta CDR3 regions underwent amplification from RNA transcripts. Second-round multiplex PCR followed a first-round RT-PCR using HTBI primers. Each CDR3 protein gets one entry after TCRdb re-called the multiplex PCR reads with MiXCR. The sample lists a few hundred thousand distinct CDR3 sequences, approximately 35% occurring once. Sequenced: peripheral blood or thyroid tissue (not recorded which). These TCRs come from an adult man with Graves' hyperthyroidism.

In the case of this clonotype: This clone may be a read error of a much larger clone one base away. The chain carries TRBV5-1 and TRBJ1-4; TRBD1 agrees at 9 bases. Germline CDR1 is SGHRS and CDR2 is YFSETQ. CDR3 length: 14 residues. In DNA, the CDR3 is TGCGCCGGCAGCTCATCCGGACAGGGGGAAAAACTGTTTTTT. This codes for CAGSSSGQGEKLFF.

This clonotype was counted ten times or more. The chain has TRBV25-1 and TRBJ2-7; unclear D gene. This CDR3 has 12 residues. The ends were cut back, 1 base at V and 4 bases at J, with 5 bases in the middle. The germline V gene has CDR1 MGHDK and CDR2 SYGVNS. Written as DNA, the CDR3 is TGTGCCAGCAGTGAATGGGGATACGAGCAGTACTTC. Protein: CASSEWGYEQYF.

This clonotype was observed at least ten times. V gene TRBV19 combines with J gene TRBJ2-7; D might be TRBD1 (6 bases). CDR1 is LNHDA, CDR2 SQIVND, per germline (reference sequence). This CDR3 region has 15 residues. V lost 0 bases, J lost 6 bases, and 15 bases lay in between. Here the CDR3 reads CASSIDLPGAGEQYF. CDR3 nucleotides: TGTGCCAGTAGTATAGATCTTCCAGGGGCTGGCGAGCAGTACTTC.

This clonotype was picked up a small number of times. The rearrangement joins TRBV7-9 to TRBJ2-3, with unresolved D. The CDR3 is 15 amino acids. V was clipped by 2 bases and J by 3 bases, with 12 bases between them. The germline CDR1 and CDR2 sequences are SEHNR and FQNEAQ (reference sequence). This CDR3 is CASSLTGGPTDTQYF. Here the CDR3 DNA reads TGTGCCAGCAGCTTAACGGGCGGACCTACAGATACGCAGTATTTT.

This clonotype was recorded once. This may be a read error: a much more frequent sequence differs by one nucleotide. Without the conserved terminal phenylalanine or tryptophan, this CDR3 likely stems from a read error. No DNA is shown, since the ends of the CDR3 on it are uncertain; the CDR3 is the one TCRdb lists. V gene TRBV12-3 or TRBV12-4 combines with J gene TRBJ1-1; the D call in the table, TRBD1, was not verified against the DNA. The CDR3 spans 14 amino acids, including both terminal residues. This CDR3 is CASSSTADRGRTFL.

This clonotype was observed at least ten times. The chain joins TRBV9 to TRBJ1-2; D perhaps matches TRBD1 (5 bases). The V end was cut by 3 bases, the J end by 8 bases, with 17 bases between. The germline V gene encodes CDR1 SGDLS and CDR2 YYNGEE. The CDR3 has 14 amino acids. This chain's CDR3 is CASSADDSWNGYTF. As DNA, the CDR3 is TGTGCCAGCAGCGCAGACGACAGCTGGAACGGCTACACCTTC.

This clonotype was seen many times. J is TRBJ1-1 and V is TRBV7-2, with 7 bases matching TRBD1. V shed 3 bases, J shed 3 bases, and the junction held 4 bases outside the gene matches. This CDR3 contains 14 residues. Looked up from germline, CDR1 is SGHTA and CDR2 is FQGNSA. CDR3 DNA sequence: TGTGCCAGCAGCTTTTTACAGGGGCACACTGAAGCTTTCTTT. The encoded protein is CASSFLQGHTEAFF. The whole variable domain, filled in from reference TRBV7-2 and TRBJ1-1, reads GAGVSQSPSNKVTEKGKDVELRCDPISGHTALYWYRQSLGQGLEFLIYFQGNSAPDKSGLPSDRFSAERTGGSVSTLTIQRTQQEDSAVYLCASSFLQGHTEAFFGQGTRLTVV.

In the case of this clonotype: A single base separates this from a much larger clone, so it may be a read error. This likely comes from a read error, as the CDR3 has no conserved phenylalanine or tryptophan at its end. V is TRBV9 and J is TRBJ2-7; D remains unclear. V was cut by 4 bases and J by 6 bases, with 17 bases left in between. CDR3 length: 14 residues. The germline CDR1 and CDR2 sequences are SGDLS and YYNGEE. As DNA, the CDR3 is TGTGCCAGCAGCCAAGGTCGGTCCCTTGGCGAGCAGTACCTC. Protein sequence: CASSQGRSLGEQYL.

This clonotype was counted once. V and J are TRBV5-1 and TRBJ2-7; D is possibly TRBD1 (6 bases). Per germline, CDR1 SGHRS and CDR2 YFSETQ. Trimming shortened V by 1 base and J by 3 bases, and 14 bases separated the two germline ends. The CDR3 contains 15 residues. The CDR3 reads CASSLNLDSYYEQYF. CDR3 nucleotide sequence: TGCGCCAGCAGCTTGAATTTGGACAGTTACTACGAGCAGTACTTC.

This clonotype appeared many times. This chain connects TRBV4-2 to TRBJ1-5, with TRBD1 matching over 7 bases. After removal of 2 bases from V and 6 bases from J, the junction contained 7 bases not matched to a gene. The CDR3 totals 15 residues. Germline V gene sequence: CDR1 LGHNA, CDR2 YNFKEQ. Here the CDR3 DNA reads TGTGCCAGCAGCCAAAACAGGGGCGGAAGTCAGCCCCAGCATTTT. This translates into CASSQNRGGSQPQHF.

The rearrangement links TRBV6-5 to TRBJ2-5, with 8 bases matching TRBD1. V shed 2 bases and J 5 bases; nucleotides not matched to a gene: 4. Germline V lookup: CDR1 MNHEY, CDR2 SVGAGI. The CDR3 is made up of 14 amino acids. This chain's CDR3 is CASSYRRTGETQYF. Here the CDR3 DNA reads TGTGCCAGCAGTTACCGGAGGACAGGGGAGACCCAGTACTTC.

J is TRBJ2-7 and V is TRBV7-9, with D perhaps given as TRBD1 or TRBD2 (5 bases each). Germline CDR1 and CDR2: SEHNR and FQNEAQ (reference sequence). The CDR3 totals 14 residues. V gave up 1 base and J gave up 8 bases, with 15 bases separating them. Here the CDR3 DNA reads TGTGCCAGCAGCTTAGAGGGGACGTACAATAAGCAGTACTTC. This translates into CASSLEGTYNKQYF.

This clonotype was seen ten or more times. A read error is possible here, since a much larger clone lies one base away. The chain combines TRBV29-1 with TRBJ1-1, with D uncertain. The CDR3 has 11 amino acids. V lost 4 bases and J lost 1, with 4 bases in between. From germline, CDR1 is SQVTM and CDR2 ANQGSEA. This CDR3 reads CSVAENTEAFF. In DNA form, the CDR3 reads TGCAGCGTTGCAGAGAACACTGAAGCTTTCTTT.

V gene TRBV5-6 combines with J gene TRBJ2-5; 9 bases line up with TRBD1. Trimming at V came to 0 bases and at J to 0 bases, leaving 9 bases not matched to a gene. CDR1 is SGHDT and CDR2 is YYEEEE in the germline V gene. The CDR3 covers 18 residues. The CDR3 DNA follows: TGTGCCAGCAGCTTGGGGTTTGGACAGGGGACGTACCAAGAGACCCAGTACTTC. Translating gives CASSLGFGQGTYQETQYF.

This clonotype showed up many times. The CDR3 nucleotides are TGTGCCAGCAGCTTAGATAACAGAGCCTACCAAGAGACCCAGTACTTC. This translates into CASSLDNRAYQETQYF. V gene TRBV11-2 combines with J gene TRBJ2-5; D gene unclear. CDR1 and CDR2 (germline): SGHAT, FQNNGV. V lost 0 bases to trimming and J lost 0 bases, with 11 bases between them. The CDR3 extends over 16 amino acids. The whole variable domain, remainder taken from reference TRBV11-2 and TRBJ2-5, is EAGVAQSPRYKIIEKRQSVAFWCNPISGHATLYWYQQILGQGPKLLIQFQNNGVVDDSQLPKDRFSAERLKGVDSTLKIQPAKLEDSAVYLCASSLDNRAYQETQYFGPGTRLLVL.

The J gene is TRBJ1-2, the V gene TRBV6-1; D gene unclear. CDR1 MNHNS and CDR2 SASEGT come from the germline V gene. The CDR3 has 14 amino acids. V was trimmed by 0 bases and J by 1 base, leaving 6 bases between them. CDR3 in amino acids: CASSEAWGNYGYTF. DNA of the CDR3: TGTGCCAGCAGTGAAGCTTGGGGTAACTATGGCTACACCTTC.

The chain has TRBV7-2 and TRBJ2-7, with 10 bases fitting TRBD1. The closer fit of TRBJ2-1 to the DNA end suggests the J call may be wrong. Per the germline V gene, CDR1 is SGHTA and CDR2 is FQGNSA. This CDR3 region has 15 residues. CDR3: CASSFRDRGHNEQFF. CDR3 DNA sequence: TGTGCCAGCAGCTTCCGGGACAGGGGACACAATGAGCAGTTCTTC.

This clonotype came up many times. The chain recombines TRBV5-8 with TRBJ2-7; TRBD2 aligns across 8 bases. Germline-derived CDR1 and CDR2 are SGHTS and YDEGEE. V shed 4 bases and J 2 bases; nucleotides not matched to a gene: 5. This CDR3 contains 14 residues. Here the CDR3 reads CASSPAGVAYEQYF. DNA of the CDR3: TGTGCCAGCAGCCCAGCGGGAGTGGCCTACGAGCAGTACTTC.

This clonotype occurred many times. This chain uses TRBV20-1 with TRBJ1-2; 9 nucleotides align to TRBD1. Trimming took 3 bases from V and 3 from J; bases not matched to a gene: 5. Germline assignment: CDR1 DFQATT and CDR2 SNEGSKA (reference sequence). This CDR3 comprises 14 residues. The CDR3 is CSARYDRGDYGYTF. The CDR3 DNA is TGCAGTGCTAGGTACGACAGGGGGGACTATGGCTACACCTTC.

This clonotype was seen only a few times. The rearrangement joins TRBV19 to TRBJ1-1, with D hard to call. Trimming cost V 7 bases and J 1 base, with 10 bases left between them. CDR1 and CDR2 from the germline V gene are LNHDA and SQIVND (reference sequence). CDR3 length: 13 residues. DNA for the CDR3: TGTGCCAGTATCGCGGACTGGAACACTGAAGCTTTCTTT. This gives the protein CASIADWNTEAFF.

This clonotype was picked up many times. The chain combines TRBV15 with TRBJ1-5, with 7 positions matching TRBD1. This CDR3 comprises 16 residues. Germline V gives CDR1 LNHNV, CDR2 YYDKDF (reference sequence). V lost 1 base to trimming and J lost 4 bases; unmatched junction nucleotides: 7. CDR3 region: CATSRGQGFQNQPQHF. The CDR3 DNA reads as TGTGCCACCAGCAGAGGACAGGGATTTCAAAATCAGCCCCAGCATTTT.

The chain has TRBV11-2 and TRBJ1-3; tentative D call: TRBD1 (5 bases). Germline lookup yields CDR1 SGHAT and CDR2 FQNNGV. Trimming removed 6 bases from V and 7 bases from J, with 25 bases in between. This CDR3 is built from 17 residues. CDR3: CASSNTLRAGSKNTIYF. The CDR3 nucleotides read TGTGCCAGCAGTAATACTCTCAGGGCAGGGAGTAAGAACACCATATATTTT.

The genes are TRBV27 and TRBJ2-7, with 8 bases fitting TRBD2. The CDR3 loop spans 17 amino acids. Germline lookup yields CDR1 MNHEY and CDR2 SMNVEV (reference sequence). With 0 bases clipped from V and 6 bases from J, the junction kept 13 bases outside the gene matches. In DNA, the CDR3 is TGTGCCAGCAGTTTATCGAGTGTGGGGACTAGTGTAGCCGAGCAGTACTTC. Translation: CASSLSSVGTSVAEQYF.

This rearrangement joins TRBV27 to TRBJ2-7; D uncertain. CDR3 length: 14 residues. The V and J ends lost 2 bases and 3 bases respectively, with 11 bases between them. The germline V gene encodes CDR1 MNHEY and CDR2 SMNVEV (reference sequence). The CDR3 protein is CASSLGSASYEQYF. In DNA form, the CDR3 reads TGTGCCAGCAGTTTAGGCTCGGCCAGCTACGAGCAGTACTTC.

Ten or more counts support this clonotype. The chain is built from TRBV10-2 and TRBJ1-1, with a weak D call TRBD1 (5 bases). The CDR3 consists of 16 residues. Germline V gene data show CDR1 as WSHSY and CDR2 as SAAADI. Trimming shortened V by 4 bases and J by 1 base, and 16 bases separated the two germline ends. CDR3 amino acids: CASSALELTANTEAFF. In nucleotides, the CDR3 is TGCGCCAGCAGTGCATTGGAATTGACAGCGAACACTGAAGCTTTCTTT.

The CDR3 sequence: CASSEGHNLVQPQHF. CDR3 nucleotides: TGTGCCAGCAGTGAGGGACACAATTTGGTTCAGCCCCAGCATTTT. The J gene is TRBJ1-5, the V gene TRBV12-3 or TRBV12-4; a possible D gene is TRBD1 (6 bases). The CDR3 is made up of 15 amino acids. V lost 5 bases and J 6 bases, leaving 17 bases between the germline ends.

This clonotype was detected ten times or more. The rearrangement links TRBV24-1 to TRBJ2-6, with 7 bases that match TRBD1. Germline assignment: CDR1 KGHDR and CDR2 SFDVKD. CDR3 size: 17 residues. The J segment lost 0 bases and the V segment lost 4 bases, leaving 5 bases of the junction unmatched. CDR3 amino acids: CATSDSDRASGANVLTF. Written as DNA, the CDR3 is TGTGCCACCAGTGACTCTGACAGGGCCTCTGGGGCCAACGTCCTGACTTTC.

This clonotype appeared many times. The chain employs TRBV7-2 and TRBJ1-5, with D possibly matching TRBD1 (6 bases). Germline loops: CDR1 SGHTA, CDR2 FQGNSA. This CDR3 has 14 residues. Between the trimmed V and J ends, which lost 2 bases and 3 bases, there was a span of 8 bases. The CDR3 DNA follows: TGTGCCAGCAGCTTACGGGGGGCCAATCAGCCCCAGCATTTT. Translation: CASSLRGANQPQHF.

The rearrangement joins TRBV7-8 to TRBJ2-2; possible D gene TRBD2, 6 bases. V was trimmed by 8 bases and J by 6 bases, leaving 16 bases between them. Per the germline V gene, CDR1 is SGHVS and CDR2 is FQNEAQ. The CDR3 is made up of 14 amino acids. As DNA, the CDR3 is TGTGCCAGCGGTTTAGGGGAGGTTCCCGGGGAGCTGTTTTTT. This sequence encodes CASGLGEVPGELFF.

This clonotype came up a few times. The CDR3 protein is CASSEQSQTYEQYF. The CDR3 bases are TGCGCCAGCAGCGAACAGAGTCAAACCTACGAGCAGTACTTC. The chain couples TRBV5-1 to TRBJ2-7, with unresolved D. The CDR3 runs to 14 residues. V was pared by 4 bases and J by 2 bases, with 13 bases between. Germline V lookup: CDR1 SGHRS, CDR2 YFSETQ.

This clonotype was counted between two and nine times. The V gene is TRBV12-3 or TRBV12-4, the J gene TRBJ2-3; D not resolved. This CDR3 spans 12 amino acids. V was pared by 8 bases and J by 2 bases, with 8 bases between. CDR3 protein: CASRVDTDTQYF. The CDR3 DNA is TGTGCCAGCCGTGTCGACACAGATACGCAGTATTTT.

This clonotype came up many times. The V gene is TRBV20-1, the J gene TRBJ2-7; a possible D gene is TRBD1 (5 bases). The V end was cut by 2 bases, the J end by 1 base, with 9 bases between. The CDR3 length is 13 residues. Germline V CDR1 and CDR2: DFQATT, SNEGSKA (reference sequence). The CDR3, as DNA: TGCAGTGCTAGACCGACAGAATCCTACGAGCAGTACTTC. This codes for CSARPTESYEQYF.